The clone carrying this T cell receptor (beta chain) was detected many times. Its antigen is not identified. The sample originates from a study of glioma-infiltrating T cells. Regarding the study as a whole: Only very few CDR3 sequences appeared in both tissue and blood.

In germline, CDR1 is DFQATT, CDR2 SNEGSKA (reference sequence). Unmatched junction bases numbered 13, after V lost 6 bases and J lost 1 base. This CDR3 comprises 16 residues. The iRepertoire nested amplicon-rescue multiplex PCR amplified TCR alpha and beta CDR3s from RNA. Input was roughly 95-400 ng of tissue mRNA or PBMC total RNA. From the multiplex PCR reads, TCRdb called clonotypes with MiXCR, one entry per CDR3 protein. Here the sample spans approximately 120,000 distinct CDR3 sequences, about 25% being singletons. J is TRBJ1-2 and V is TRBV20-1, with 8 nucleotides matching TRBD1. The origin of this receptor is a human donor with low-grade glioma or glioblastoma, undergoing nonglioma brain surgery, or in good health (not recorded which). Specimen: glioma tissue, nonneoplastic brain tissue, or PBMCs (not recorded which). The DNA for the CDR3 is TGCAGTGCCGCCCTTATAACAGGGGGTTATAACTATGGCTACACCTTC. It translates to CSAALITGGYNYGYTF.